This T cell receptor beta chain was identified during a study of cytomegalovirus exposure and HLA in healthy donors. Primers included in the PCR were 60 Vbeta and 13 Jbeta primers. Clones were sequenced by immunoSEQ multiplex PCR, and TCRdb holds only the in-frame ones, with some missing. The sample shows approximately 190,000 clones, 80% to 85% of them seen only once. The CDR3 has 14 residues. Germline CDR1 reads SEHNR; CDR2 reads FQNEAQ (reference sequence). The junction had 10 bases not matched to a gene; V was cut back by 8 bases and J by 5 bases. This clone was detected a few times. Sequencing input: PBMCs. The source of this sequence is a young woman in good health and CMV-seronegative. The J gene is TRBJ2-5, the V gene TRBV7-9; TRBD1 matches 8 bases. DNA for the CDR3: TGTGCCAGCCGAGACAGGGGAAATAGGGAGACCCAGTACTTC. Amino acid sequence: CASRDRGNRETQYF. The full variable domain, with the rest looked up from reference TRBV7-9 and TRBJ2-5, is DTGVSQNPRHKITKRGQNVTFRCDPISEHNRLYWYRQTLGQGPEFLTYFQNEAQLEKSRLLSDRFSAERPKGSFSTLEIQRTEQGDSAMYLCASRDRGNRETQYFGPGTRLLVL.